These 21 T cell receptor beta chains share one sample of origin, sequenced in a study of T cells in Graves' hyperthyroidism and ophthalmopathy. TCR beta CDR3 sequences were amplified from RNA transcripts. In the first-round RT-PCR of the TCR CDR3, the HTBI primer set was used. MiXCR, run by TCRdb on the multiplex PCR reads, gives a single entry per CDR3 protein. Seen here are about 400,000 distinct CDR3 sequences, about 15% observed once, and the top ten hold around 13%. Sample: blood. These TCRs come from a young man with Graves' ophthalmopathy.

This clonotype was seen repeatedly, ten times or more. The rearrangement joins TRBV20-1 to TRBJ2-3, with D perhaps matching TRBD2 (5 bases). The CDR3 runs to 15 residues. Germline CDR1 DFQATT, CDR2 SNEGSKA (reference sequence). The V end lost 0 bases, the J end lost 1 base, and 11 bases lay between the germline ends. Here the CDR3 DNA reads TGCAGTGCTAGAGATCAAGGAGGAGGCACAGATACGCAGTATTTT. It encodes CSARDQGGGTDTQYF.

This clonotype has ten or more counts. The rearrangement joins TRBV20-1 to TRBJ2-7, with D maybe TRBD1 (6 bases). The CDR3 covers 13 residues. CDR1 and CDR2 (germline): DFQATT, SNEGSKA (reference sequence). Trimming removed 6 bases from V and 2 bases from J, with 14 bases in between. The CDR3 sequence is CSALYRVAYEQYF. CDR3 bases: TGCAGTGCCCTTTACAGGGTTGCCTACGAGCAGTACTTC.

A single count supports this clonotype. V and J are TRBV12-3 or TRBV12-4 and TRBJ2-7; maybe TRBD2 (6 bases). Deletions cut 6 bases from V and 4 bases from J, with 13 bases between. The CDR3 covers 13 residues. CDR3 sequence (DNA): TGTGCCAGCAGGTTGGGGGGTCTGTACGAGCAGTACTTC. Translating gives CASRLGGLYEQYF.

This clonotype was counted ten times or more. The rearrangement uses TRBV2 and TRBJ2-5; D unclear. The CDR3 spans 14 residues. Trimming shortened V by 6 bases and J by 2 bases, and 13 bases separated the two germline ends. The V gene's germline CDR1 is SNHLY and CDR2 FYNNEI. CDR3 sequence reads: CASRTWAEQETQYF. In nucleotides, the CDR3 is TGTGCCAGCAGGACATGGGCTGAACAAGAGACCCAGTACTTC.

This clonotype showed up many times. V gene TRBV6-2 or TRBV6-3 combines with J gene TRBJ2-5, with 8 positions matching TRBD2. This CDR3 has 14 amino acids. V trimming: 6 bases; J trimming: 5 bases; junction bases outside the gene matches: 8. The V gene's germline CDR1 is MNHEY and CDR2 SVGEGT. Here the CDR3 reads CASRFSGAGETQYF. CDR3 DNA sequence: TGTGCCAGCAGATTTAGCGGGGCGGGGGAGACCCAGTACTTC.

V usage is TRBV18 and J usage is TRBJ1-1; D gene ambiguous. The CDR3 is 13 amino acids. Germline V gene sequence: CDR1 KGHSH, CDR2 LQKENI. Trimming shortened V by 4 bases and J by 3 bases, and 9 bases separated the two germline ends. The CDR3 DNA is TGTGCCAGCTCACGGATCGGCGACACTGAAGCTTTCTTT. Protein product: CASSRIGDTEAFF.

A few counts support this clonotype. This chain joins TRBV6-1 and TRBJ2-7, with TRBD1 matching 9 bases. The CDR3 has 13 residues. The J segment lost 4 bases and the V segment lost 4 bases, leaving 2 bases of the junction unmatched. Germline CDR1 is MNHNS and CDR2 is SASEGT. The CDR3 here is CASSGDREYEQYF. The CDR3 bases are TGTGCCAGCAGTGGGGACAGGGAATACGAGCAGTACTTC.

At least ten counts were recorded for this clonotype. The chain uses TRBV20-1 and TRBJ1-2, with 9 bases lining up with TRBD1. The CDR3 is made up of 11 amino acids. The V gene's germline CDR1 is DFQATT and CDR2 SNEGSKA (reference sequence). Trimming took 5 bases from V and 6 from J; bases not matched to a gene: 1. CDR3 DNA: TGCAGTGCTGGGACAGGGAATGGCTACACCTTC. Translation gives CSAGTGNGYTF.

There are many counts of this clonotype. CDR3 residues: CARTSGSETQYF. In nucleotides, the CDR3 is TGTGCCCGGACCTCGGGTTCGGAGACCCAGTACTTC. The chain has TRBV30 and TRBJ2-5; D is ambiguous. Trimming took off 8 bases at V and 5 bases at J, with 15 bases between the two ends. Germline CDR1 is GTSNPN and CDR2 is SVGIG (reference sequence). The CDR3 length is 12 residues.

The V and J genes are TRBV5-1 and TRBJ2-7; D unresolved. Trimming removed 3 bases at V and 6 bases at J, with 13 bases between. Germline CDR1 is SGHRS and CDR2 is YFSETQ. The CDR3 length is 13 residues. The CDR3 DNA sequence: TGCGCCAGCAGCTCCCCGCCGTTAGCCGAGCAGTACTTC. It codes for CASSSPPLAEQYF.

This chain connects TRBV10-2 to TRBJ1-1; TRBD1 might be the D (6 bases). Germline loops: CDR1 WSHSY, CDR2 SAAADI. The CDR3 is made up of 12 amino acids. The V gene lost 8 bases and the J gene lost 3 bases, with 10 bases spanning the gap. CDR3 in amino acids: CASGRTDTEAFF. In DNA, the CDR3 is TGCGCCAGCGGAAGGACAGACACTGAAGCTTTCTTT.

In this sample, this clonotype turned up a few times. The J gene is TRBJ1-2, the V gene TRBV12-3 or TRBV12-4; 7 bases match TRBD1. This CDR3 is built from 14 residues. V dropped 5 bases and J dropped 8; count of bases not matched to a gene: 11. In DNA form, the CDR3 reads TGTGCCAGCAGTCCTGGACAGGTCGTGACGGGCTACACCTTC. This codes for CASSPGQVVTGYTF.

In its sample, this clonotype was seen many times. The V gene is TRBV5-1, the J gene TRBJ1-2; D is ambiguous. This CDR3 contains 14 residues. With 0 bases removed from V and 4 bases from J, the gap between germline ends came to 10 bases. In germline, CDR1 is SGHRS, CDR2 YFSETQ. In nucleotides, the CDR3 is TGCGCCAGCAGCTTGGCCACCTTTTTCTATGGCTACACCTTC. Translating gives CASSLATFFYGYTF.

This clonotype came up many times. This chain uses TRBV18 with TRBJ2-7; 9 bases are a match to TRBD1. With V trimmed by 6 bases and J by 1 base, 7 bases remained unmatched. CDR1 and CDR2 (germline): KGHSH, LQKENI. The CDR3 has 15 amino acids. The CDR3 region is CASSPGQGQSYEQYF. In DNA, the CDR3 is TGTGCCAGCTCGCCGGGACAGGGACAGTCCTACGAGCAGTACTTC. The full variable domain, rest sourced from reference TRBV18 and TRBJ2-7, is NAGVMQNPRHLVRRRGQEARLRCSPMKGHSHVYWYRQLPEEGLKFMVYLQKENIIDESGMPKERFSAEFPKEGPSILRIQQVVRGDSAAYFCASSPGQGQSYEQYFGPGTRLTVT.

As concerns this clonotype: The junction does not match germline at one end; this may be a read error. The genes are TRBV29-1 and TRBJ2-1; no firm D call. The length of the CDR3 is 14 residues. Germline-derived CDR1 and CDR2 are SQVTM and ANQGSEA. CDR3 region: CSVEGLATVNEQSF. For the CDR3, the DNA is TGCAGCGTTGAAGGGCTGGCGACTGTAAATGAGCAGTCCTTC.

This clonotype was detected many times. J is TRBJ2-7 and V is TRBV20-1; 10 nucleotides agree with TRBD2. The CDR3 spans 15 residues. Germline-derived CDR1 and CDR2 are DFQATT and SNEGSKA (reference sequence). The junction had 10 bases not matched to a gene; V was cut back by 3 bases and J by 5 bases. The CDR3 spells CSASLSQLAGDEQYF. The CDR3 DNA sequence: TGCAGTGCTAGTCTGTCTCAGCTAGCGGGAGACGAGCAGTACTTC.

This clonotype has ten or more counts. This chain connects TRBV3-1 to TRBJ1-5; D is unclear. Between the trimmed V and J ends, which lost 4 bases and 0 bases, there was a span of 4 bases. Looked up from germline, CDR1 is LGHDT and CDR2 is YNNKEL (reference sequence). The CDR3 is 13 amino acids. The chain's CDR3 is CASSLYSNQPQHF. Written as DNA, the CDR3 is TGTGCCAGCAGCCTCTATAGCAATCAGCCCCAGCATTTT.

This clonotype was found many times. The chain is built from TRBV3-1 and TRBJ2-3, with D hard to call. The CDR3 is 14 residues long. Trimming left V 0 bases short and J 2 bases short, with 6 bases between. The germline CDR1 and CDR2 sequences are LGHDT and YNNKEL (reference sequence). The CDR3 is CASSQEVFTDTQYF. For the CDR3, the DNA is TGTGCCAGCAGCCAAGAAGTGTTCACAGATACGCAGTATTTT.

This clonotype was detected many times. The V and J genes are TRBV7-9 and TRBJ2-5, with 9 bases aligning to TRBD1. Losses at the gene ends were 5 bases for V and 4 bases for J; bases not matched to a gene: 14. The CDR3 spans 17 residues. CDR1 is SEHNR and CDR2 is FQNEAQ in the germline V gene (reference sequence). The CDR3 nucleotides are TGTGCCAGCAGCCCTAACCGGGACAGGGTGATAATAGAGACCCAGTACTTC. Amino acid sequence: CASSPNRDRVIIETQYF.

This clonotype was counted many times. The chain joins TRBV5-1 to TRBJ1-4; no clear D gene. Germline-derived CDR1 and CDR2 are SGHRS and YFSETQ. V was trimmed by 4 bases and J by 1 base, leaving 11 bases between them. The CDR3 consists of 15 residues. The CDR3 sequence is CASSQDGRTNEKLFF. The CDR3, as DNA: TGCGCCAGCAGCCAAGACGGACGAACTAATGAAAAACTGTTTTTT.

This sequence joins TRBV19 and TRBJ2-7; 8 nucleotides agree with TRBD2. V lost 3 bases and J lost 7; bases outside the gene matches: 5. CDR3 length: 13 amino acids. Germline CDR1 and CDR2: LNHDA and SQIVND (reference sequence). The CDR3 sequence is CASSMGSGIEQYF. DNA for the CDR3: TGTGCCAGTAGTATGGGTAGCGGGATTGAGCAGTACTTC.